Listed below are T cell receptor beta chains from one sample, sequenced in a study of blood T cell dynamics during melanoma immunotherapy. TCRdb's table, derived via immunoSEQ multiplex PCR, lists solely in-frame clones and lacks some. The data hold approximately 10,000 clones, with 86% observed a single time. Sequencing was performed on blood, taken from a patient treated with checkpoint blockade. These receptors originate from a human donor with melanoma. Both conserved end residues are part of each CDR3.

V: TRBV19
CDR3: CASTRTGGEQFF

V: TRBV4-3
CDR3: CASSLGQDSYEQYF

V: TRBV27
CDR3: CASSGATREQYF

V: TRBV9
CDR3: CASSNRGSSTDTQYF

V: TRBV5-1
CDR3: CASTMTAGDTEAFF

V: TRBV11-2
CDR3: CASKNLEGEFPRNTEAFF

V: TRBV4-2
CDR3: CASSQQGSRNTGELFF

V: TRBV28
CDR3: CASSLGGVQPQHF

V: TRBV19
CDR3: CASSIIDRGQPGSEAFF

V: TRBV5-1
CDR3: CASSLAPAGGNEQFF

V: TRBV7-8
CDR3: CASSGEYYGYTF

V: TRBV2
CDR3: CASSLGNTEAFF

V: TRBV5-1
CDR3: CASSFSGSETQYF

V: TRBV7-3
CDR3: CASSTAGGGSYNEQFF

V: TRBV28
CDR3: CASSSFTGRNTEAFF

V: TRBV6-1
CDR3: CASSDSQGFTSSYEQYF

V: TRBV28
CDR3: CASSFSLTPGQRYFF

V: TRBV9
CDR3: CASSVGTGEPQETQYF

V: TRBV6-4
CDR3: CASSEVISMNTEAFF

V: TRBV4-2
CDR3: CASSQDLPETDTQYF

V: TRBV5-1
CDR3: CASSLAGVRQETQYF

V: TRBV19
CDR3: CASSIDPPGLAREQYF

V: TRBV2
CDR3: CASGDPTGGRGRDYEQYF

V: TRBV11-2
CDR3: CASSSGTSNNSPLHF

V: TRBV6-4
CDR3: CASSVEGNNSPLHF

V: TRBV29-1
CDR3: CSVGPGYGEAFF

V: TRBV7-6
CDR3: CASSPSSLNTEAFF

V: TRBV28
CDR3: CASSGRGPPYEQYF

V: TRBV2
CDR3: CASSERGERSGTWQFF

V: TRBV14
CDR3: CASSQVGRETQYF

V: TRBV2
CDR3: CASSATRRVQAFF

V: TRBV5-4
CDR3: CASSSRTDGGPNTIYF

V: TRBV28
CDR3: CASSLETTQYF

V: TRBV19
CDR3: CASKDRSYGYTF

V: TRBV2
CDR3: CASTPLGLAGGFSEQFF

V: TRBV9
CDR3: CASSVGAAEYGYTF

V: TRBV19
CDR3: CASSIVPNSNQPQHF

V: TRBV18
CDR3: CASSQQGNNQPQHF

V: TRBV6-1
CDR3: CASGDGELFF

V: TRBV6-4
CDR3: CASSLKRETDTQYF

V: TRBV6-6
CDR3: CASRQDGNTEAFF

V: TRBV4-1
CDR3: CASSQEGRGSYNEQFF

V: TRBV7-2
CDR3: CASSLRSEQYF

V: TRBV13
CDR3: CASSLEAGGPEQFF

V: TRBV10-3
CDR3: CATSENGGDEQFF

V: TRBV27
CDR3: CASSYVPVPYTEAFF

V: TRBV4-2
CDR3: CASSQATGNIQYF

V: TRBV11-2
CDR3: CASSLAGQQETQYF

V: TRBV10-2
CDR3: CASRPRPGYEQYF

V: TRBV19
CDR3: CASSAGRITQETQYF

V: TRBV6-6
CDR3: CASSPSTGGGNTIYF

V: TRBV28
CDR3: CASSLMPGTHTEAFF

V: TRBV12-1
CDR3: CASSRTERGTPSEQFF

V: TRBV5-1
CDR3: CASSPADSLYGYTF

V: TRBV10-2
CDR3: CASTGQGRNTGELFF